The clone carrying this T cell receptor (beta chain) has just a few counts. In the PCR, 60 Vbeta and 13 Jbeta primers were used. This table comes from immunoSEQ multiplex PCR, and its TCRdb copy is limited to in-frame clones, with some not included. The sample has approximately 200,000 clones, around 79% seen once. This sample was taken from a study of cytomegalovirus exposure and HLA in healthy donors. This CDR3 region has 15 residues. Germline values: CDR1 LNHDA, CDR2 SQIVND (reference sequence). V was pared by 7 bases and J by 6 bases, with 19 bases between. The TCR originated in a woman aged 25-40 years in good health and CMV-seropositive. Material for sequencing was PBMCs. The rearrangement uses TRBV19 and TRBJ1-5, with D maybe TRBD1 (6 bases). The CDR3 DNA reads TGTGCCAGTACCCACGGGGGGGGCTGGAGTCAGCCCCAGCATTTT. This encodes CASTHGGGWSQPQHF.